A single sample gave rise to the 32 T cell receptor beta chains below, sequenced in a study of cytomegalovirus exposure and HLA in healthy donors. Measured with immunoSEQ multiplex PCR; TCRdb has only the in-frame clones, and not every one. The sample includes about 60,000 clones, 90% to 95% seen only once; the top ten take less than 6%. Material for sequencing was PBMCs. The receptor set was obtained from a woman aged 18-35 years in good health and CMV-seronegative.

This clone appeared once. V usage is TRBV12-5 and J usage is TRBJ2-1; 14 bases align to TRBD2. Germline V gene sequence: CDR1 LGHNT, CDR2 FRNRAP. The CDR3 contains 16 residues. V lost 5 bases, J lost 0 bases, and 0 bases stayed unmatched. This chain's CDR3 is CASGGTSGGSYNEQFF. As DNA, the CDR3 is TGTGCTAGTGGTGGGACTAGCGGGGGCTCCTACAATGAGCAGTTCTTC. Together with reference TRBV12-5 and TRBJ2-1, the CDR3 gives the full variable domain: DARVTQTPRHKVTEMGQEVTMRCQPILGHNTVFWYRQTMMQGLELLAYFRNRAPLDDSGMPKDRFSAEMPDATLATLKIQPSEPRDSAVYFCASGGTSGGSYNEQFFGPGTRLTVL.

The chain links TRBV18 to TRBJ2-1; 10 positions match TRBD2. V trimming: 6 bases; J trimming: 3 bases; junction bases outside the gene matches: 5. The CDR3 has 15 amino acids. Per the germline V gene, CDR1 is KGHSH and CDR2 is LQKENI. As DNA, the CDR3 is TGTGCCAGCTCCTTACTAGCGGGGAGCTACAATGAGCAGTTCTTC. Amino acid sequence: CASSLLAGSYNEQFF.

V and J are TRBV6-6 and TRBJ2-7; TRBD1 aligns across 12 bases. V dropped 6 bases and J dropped 6; count of bases not matched to a gene: 6. CDR3 size: 14 residues. Germline lookup yields CDR1 MNHNY and CDR2 SVGAGI (reference sequence). Here the CDR3 reads CASRKGQGAVEQYV. DNA for the CDR3: TGTGCCAGCAGAAAGGGACAGGGGGCGGTCGAGCAGTACGTC.

DNA for the CDR3: TGTGCCAGAAGAGACCATAGACAGGGAAGCAATCAGCCCCAGCATTTT. As protein: CARRDHRQGSNQPQHF. The chain is built from TRBV5-3 and TRBJ1-5; 7 bases match TRBD1. TRBV5-3 is noted as an ORF with a role that remains uncertain. After removal of 5 bases from V and 1 base from J, the junction contained 9 bases not matched to a gene. This CDR3 comprises 16 residues.

The rearrangement uses TRBV2 and TRBJ1-2; 7 bases are shared with TRBD1. CDR3 length equals 10 residues. Germline V gene sequence: CDR1 SNHLY, CDR2 FYNNEI. With V trimmed by 10 bases and J by 8 bases, 4 bases remained unmatched. CDR3 sequence: CANRGYGYTF. DNA of the CDR3: TGTGCCAACAGGGGCTACGGCTACACCTTC.

The CDR3 DNA reads as TGTGCCAGCCAGCGGGAGGGCCGGAGAGAGACCCAGTACTTC. Translated, it gives CASQREGRRETQYF. The rearrangement links TRBV2 to TRBJ2-5; 10 nucleotides match TRBD2. Per germline, CDR1 SNHLY and CDR2 FYNNEI. Unmatched junction bases numbered 7, after V lost 8 bases and J lost 4 bases. This CDR3 spans 14 amino acids.

The rearrangement joins TRBV27 to TRBJ2-5; unclear D gene. The germline CDR1 and CDR2 sequences are MNHEY and SMNVEV (reference sequence). This CDR3 contains 12 residues. V lost 7 bases to trimming and J lost 5 bases, with 11 bases between them. CDR3 bases: TGTGCCAGCATTATGTTCCGGGAGACCCAGTACTTC. Translating gives CASIMFRETQYF.

The rearrangement joins TRBV5-1 to TRBJ1-4; D not resolved. Per the germline V gene, CDR1 is SGHRS and CDR2 is YFSETQ. There are 15 residues in the CDR3. V lost 0 bases, J lost 2 bases, and 8 bases lay in between. The DNA for the CDR3 is TGCGCCAGCAGCTTGGTCGGGGTGACTAATGAAAAACTGTTTTTT. Translation: CASSLVGVTNEKLFF.

This sequence joins TRBV27 and TRBJ1-2; weak D call: TRBD1 (5 bases). The CDR3 contains 14 residues. V lost 0 bases to trimming and J lost 2 bases, with 7 bases between them. The germline V gene has CDR1 MNHEY and CDR2 SMNVEV (reference sequence). As DNA, the CDR3 is TGTGCCAGCAGTTTATCGTGGACAAACTATGGCTACACCTTC. Translated: CASSLSWTNYGYTF.

This chain uses TRBV19 with TRBJ2-1; TRBD2 matches 7 bases. Germline CDR1 LNHDA, CDR2 SQIVND (reference sequence). Trimming at V came to 6 bases and at J to 6 bases, leaving 2 bases not matched to a gene. The CDR3 totals 12 residues. In nucleotides, the CDR3 is TGTGCCAGTAGCCCGGGGGGCAATGAGCAGTTCTTC. This sequence encodes CASSPGGNEQFF.

This chain's CDR3 is CASSQDRVRWREKLFF. CDR3 sequence (DNA): TGTGCCAGCAGCCAAGACAGGGTACGGTGGAGAGAAAAACTGTTTTTT. The genes are TRBV2 and TRBJ1-4; 7 bases are shared with TRBD1. V was clipped by 6 bases and J by 8 bases; unmatched bases: 15. Per germline, CDR1 SNHLY and CDR2 FYNNEI. This CDR3 is built from 16 residues.

This chain uses TRBV29-1 with TRBJ1-1, with D possibly matching TRBD1 (6 bases). This CDR3 contains 13 residues. The V and J ends lost 3 bases and 1 base respectively, with 9 bases between them. Germline CDR1 and CDR2: SQVTM and ANQGSEA. DNA for the CDR3: TGCAGCGTTGAGAACAGGGCGAACACTGAAGCTTTCTTT. Protein sequence: CSVENRANTEAFF.

DNA of the CDR3: TGCGCCAGCAGCCAACATACCCAGGGCCCCTATGGCTACACCTTC. It yields the protein CASSQHTQGPYGYTF. The chain couples TRBV4-3 to TRBJ1-2; TRBD1 is a possible D gene (5 bases). The CDR3 has 15 amino acids. Trimming removed 2 bases from V and 4 bases from J, with 14 bases in between. CDR1 is LGHNA and CDR2 is YSLEER in the germline V gene.

V is TRBV21-1 and J is TRBJ1-1; TRBD1, the table's D call, was not compared with the DNA. TRBV21-1 is shown as a pseudogene. CDR3 length equals 15 residues. The CDR3 region has the DNA TGTGCCAGCAGCCAACGGACAGTTGCGAACACTGAAGCTTTCTTT. Translated, it gives CASSQRTVANTEAFF.

The rearrangement links TRBV7-9 to TRBJ1-1; no clear D. Trimming removed 5 bases at V and 5 bases at J, with 21 bases between. This CDR3 comprises 16 residues. Germline assignment: CDR1 SEHNR and CDR2 FQNEAQ (reference sequence). CDR3 in amino acids: CASSPSGSGSGTEAFF. CDR3 nucleotides: TGTGCCAGCAGCCCCTCGGGGTCGGGCAGCGGGACTGAAGCTTTCTTT.

The genes are TRBV7-9 and TRBJ1-1, with unresolved D. The V end was cut by 5 bases, the J end by 6 bases, with 16 bases between. Germline loops: CDR1 SEHNR, CDR2 FQNEAQ (reference sequence). This CDR3 contains 14 residues. The CDR3: CASSPGFGEPEAFF. CDR3 nucleotides: TGTGCCAGCAGCCCCGGGTTCGGGGAGCCTGAAGCTTTCTTT.

The rearrangement joins TRBV27 to TRBJ2-5; TRBD2 is a possible D gene (5 bases). Germline loops: CDR1 MNHEY, CDR2 SMNVEV (reference sequence). The CDR3 is made up of 15 amino acids. V was clipped by 1 base and J by 5 bases, with 14 bases between them. DNA for the CDR3: TGTGCCAGCAGTTTATTCCCCGGACTTGGCGAGACCCAGTACTTC. Its translation is CASSLFPGLGETQYF.

The chain combines TRBV9 with TRBJ1-5, with 7 bases lining up with TRBD1. V shed 0 bases and J 6 bases; nucleotides not matched to a gene: 6. This CDR3 comprises 15 residues. The V gene's germline CDR1 is SGDLS and CDR2 YYNGEE. CDR3 in DNA: TGTGCCAGCAGCGTAGGAGGACAGGCTCGTCAGCCCCAGCATTTT. This translates into CASSVGGQARQPQHF.

The rearrangement uses TRBV7-9 and TRBJ1-2, with 8 nucleotides matching TRBD1. CDR1 SEHNR and CDR2 FQNEAQ come from the germline V gene (reference sequence). The CDR3 has 14 residues. V shed 0 bases, J shed 6 bases, and the junction held 3 bases outside the gene matches. DNA of the CDR3: TGTGCCAGCAGCTTAGCGCAGGGGGCCAATGGCTACACCTTC. This codes for CASSLAQGANGYTF.

V gene TRBV18 combines with J gene TRBJ1-2; unclear D gene. Between the trimmed V and J ends, which lost 5 bases and 2 bases, there was a span of 12 bases. The CDR3 has 14 residues. The V gene's germline CDR1 is KGHSH and CDR2 LQKENI. As DNA, the CDR3 is TGTGCCAGCTCATCAGCTGGAGTAAACTATGGCTACACCTTC. The encoded protein is CASSSAGVNYGYTF. Looking up the rest from reference TRBV18 and TRBJ1-2 gives the full variable domain: NAGVMQNPRHLVRRRGQEARLRCSPMKGHSHVYWYRQLPEEGLKFMVYLQKENIIDESGMPKERFSAEFPKEGPSILRIQQVVRGDSAAYFCASSSAGVNYGYTFGSGTRLTVV.

The sample holds a few counts of this clone. This sequence joins TRBV10-1 and TRBJ2-1; tentative D call: TRBD2 (5 bases). The CDR3 loop spans 12 amino acids. V lost 5 bases and J 3 bases, leaving 5 bases between the germline ends. Germline V gene sequence: CDR1 WNHNN, CDR2 SYGVQD (reference sequence). CDR3 loop: CASSRGYNEQFF. The CDR3 DNA is TGCGCCAGCAGTCGGGGCTACAATGAGCAGTTCTTC.

The gene calls are TRBV6-6 and TRBJ1-1, with D maybe TRBD1 (5 bases). This CDR3 has 13 amino acids. Trimming stripped 5 bases from V and 1 base from J, with 8 bases between. Germline V gene sequence: CDR1 MNHNY, CDR2 SVGAGI (reference sequence). Here the CDR3 reads CASSDSPNTEAFF. CDR3 coding DNA: TGTGCCAGCAGTGACAGCCCGAACACTGAAGCTTTCTTT.

This clone appeared a single time. The chain is built from TRBV5-1 and TRBJ1-2; D is uncertain. V lost 5 bases and J lost 3, with 11 bases in between. Per germline, CDR1 SGHRS and CDR2 YFSETQ. The CDR3 sequence is 13 residues long. CDR3 nucleotides: TGCGCCAGCAGAGGCCCGCAGGACTATGGCTACACCTTC. It yields the protein CASRGPQDYGYTF. The full variable domain, with the rest looked up from reference TRBV5-1 and TRBJ1-2, is KAGVTQTPRYLIKTRGQQVTLSCSPISGHRSVSWYQQTPGQGLQFLFEYFSETQRNKGNFPGRFSGRQFSNSRSEMNVSTLELGDSALYLCASRGPQDYGYTFGSGTRLTVV.

V is TRBV27 and J is TRBJ2-3; tentatively, D is TRBD2 (6 bases). The germline gives CDR1 MNHEY, CDR2 SMNVEV (reference sequence). The CDR3 runs 15 residues. The V end was cut by 1 base, the J end by 5 bases, with 13 bases between. The CDR3: CASSLLGTALDTQYF. The DNA for the CDR3 is TGTGCCAGCAGTTTATTAGGGACTGCGTTAGATACGCAGTATTTT.

The CDR3 here is CASSNRMTSGPYNEQFF. CDR3 DNA: TGTGCCAGTAGTAACCGGATGACTAGCGGACCATACAATGAGCAGTTCTTC. The chain employs TRBV19 and TRBJ2-1, with 9 bases that match TRBD2. CDR1 LNHDA and CDR2 SQIVND come from the germline V gene (reference sequence). V was clipped by 4 bases and J by 4 bases; unmatched bases: 11. The CDR3 extends over 17 amino acids. Full variable domain (missing parts from reference TRBV19 and TRBJ2-1): DGGITQSPKYLFRKEGQNVTLSCEQNLNHDAMYWYRQDPGQGLRLIYYSQIVNDFQKGDIAEGYSVSREKKESFPLTVTSAQKNPTAFYLCASSNRMTSGPYNEQFFGPGTRLTVL.

This rearrangement joins TRBV2 to TRBJ1-2, with 9 bases lining up with TRBD1. Germline V lookup: CDR1 SNHLY, CDR2 FYNNEI. V was clipped by 4 bases and J by 7 bases; unmatched bases: 1. The CDR3 is 12 residues long. DNA of the CDR3: TGTGCCAGCAGTGGGACAGGGGTTGGCTACACCTTC. Translated, it gives CASSGTGVGYTF. The complete variable domain, with remaining parts taken from reference TRBV2 and TRBJ1-2, reads EPEVTQTPSHQVTQMGQEVILRCVPISNHLYFYWYRQILGQKVEFLVSFYNNEISEKSEIFDDQFSVERPDGSNFTLKIRSTKLEDSAMYFCASSGTGVGYTFGSGTRLTVV.

The chain links TRBV29-1 to TRBJ1-1; 8 bases map to TRBD1. Trimming at V came to 7 bases and at J to 1 base, leaving 17 bases not matched to a gene. The length of the CDR3 is 17 residues. CDR1 and CDR2 from the germline V gene are SQVTM and ANQGSEA. The CDR3 region has the DNA TGCAGCGCCCTTGGGGGTGGACAGGGTAGGGAGAACACTGAAGCTTTCTTT. Amino acids: CSALGGGQGRENTEAFF.

The J gene is TRBJ1-2, the V gene TRBV6-5; tentative D call: TRBD1 (5 bases). Trimming cost V 6 bases and J 4 bases, with 18 bases left between them. Germline V lookup: CDR1 MNHEY, CDR2 SVGAGI. The length of the CDR3 is 15 residues. The chain's CDR3 is CASRGGAGGPYGYTF. DNA of the CDR3: TGTGCCAGCAGAGGTGGGGCAGGAGGGCCCTATGGCTACACCTTC.

The V gene is TRBV6-1, the J gene TRBJ2-3; D uncertain. The ends were cut back, 3 bases at V and 4 bases at J, with 8 bases in the middle. CDR1 and CDR2 (germline): MNHNS, SASEGT. The CDR3 has 13 residues. CDR3 in DNA: TGTGCCAGCAGTGACGAGCTCCCAGATACGCAGTATTTT. Protein: CASSDELPDTQYF.

This chain joins TRBV6-4 and TRBJ2-3; 8 bases are a match to TRBD2. Germline CDR1 is MRHNA and CDR2 is SNTAGT. The CDR3 totals 15 residues. J gave up 6 bases and V 6 bases, and 11 bases lay outside the gene matches. CDR3 nucleotide sequence: TGTGCCAGCAGCAACAAAGCGGGGGTCGCGGATACGCAGTATTTT. Translated, it gives CASSNKAGVADTQYF.

The rearrangement joins TRBV2 to TRBJ1-3, with D possibly TRBD1 on 5 matching bases. CDR3 length equals 16 residues. The germline gives CDR1 SNHLY, CDR2 FYNNEI. Trimming left V 1 base short and J 0 bases short, with 10 bases between. The CDR3: CASSEGTTYSGNTIYF. DNA of the CDR3: TGTGCCAGCAGTGAAGGGACAACTTACTCTGGAAACACCATATATTTT. The whole variable domain, remainder taken from reference TRBV2 and TRBJ1-3, is EPEVTQTPSHQVTQMGQEVILRCVPISNHLYFYWYRQILGQKVEFLVSFYNNEISEKSEIFDDQFSVERPDGSNFTLKIRSTKLEDSAMYFCASSEGTTYSGNTIYFGEGSWLTVV.

V is TRBV18 and J is TRBJ1-4, with a tentative D call TRBD1 (6 bases). CDR1 and CDR2 from the germline V gene are KGHSH and LQKENI. V lost 3 bases to trimming and J lost 5 bases, with 13 bases between them. The CDR3 contains 15 residues. CDR3 residues: CASSPPGTRNEKLFF. DNA for the CDR3: TGTGCCAGCTCACCTCCCGGGACAAGAAATGAAAAACTGTTTTTT.